These 19 T cell receptor beta chains share one sample of origin, sequenced in a study of cytomegalovirus exposure and HLA in healthy donors. The PCR contained 60 Vbeta and 13 Jbeta primers. This table comes from immunoSEQ multiplex PCR, and its TCRdb copy is limited to in-frame clones, with some not included. The sample includes about 160,000 clones. Sequenced material: PBMCs. Receptors originate from an older woman in good health and CMV-seronegative.

The CDR3 spells CASTGQINQPQHF. Here the CDR3 DNA reads TGTGCCAGCACCGGACAGATCAATCAGCCCCAGCATTTT. This rearrangement joins TRBV2 to TRBJ1-5, with TRBD1 as a possible D gene (6 bases). The CDR3 consists of 13 residues. Per germline, CDR1 SNHLY and CDR2 FYNNEI. Deletions cut 7 bases from V and 3 bases from J, with 10 bases between.

This chain links TRBV2 with TRBJ1-5; D gene unclear. V was trimmed by 10 bases and J by 5 bases, leaving 12 bases between them. CDR3 length equals 12 residues. CDR1 and CDR2 (germline): SNHLY, FYNNEI. CDR3 sequence reads: CATSRQDQPQHF. The DNA for the CDR3 is TGTGCCACCTCCCGTCAGGATCAGCCCCAGCATTTT.

The rearrangement joins TRBV7-2 to TRBJ2-1; tentative D call: TRBD2 (5 bases). CDR1 is SGHTA, CDR2 FQGNSA, per germline. Trimming removed 7 bases at V and 7 bases at J, with 23 bases between. This CDR3 region has 16 residues. The CDR3, as DNA: TGTGCCAGCACCCCGGTGGGGAGTTACCCCGGGAATGAGCAGTTCTTC. Translation: CASTPVGSYPGNEQFF.

V is TRBV5-1 and J is TRBJ2-3; 8 nucleotides agree with TRBD2. The CDR3 has 14 residues. Germline CDR1 SGHRS, CDR2 YFSETQ. Trimming took 6 bases from V and 0 from J; bases not matched to a gene: 3. For the CDR3, the DNA is TGCGCCAGCAATAGCGGGGCTAGCACAGATACGCAGTATTTT. Residues: CASNSGASTDTQYF.

The rearrangement joins TRBV15 to TRBJ2-5; TRBD2 matches 12 bases. With V trimmed by 4 bases and J by 5 bases, 8 bases remained unmatched. The CDR3 sequence is 16 residues long. CDR1 LNHNV and CDR2 YYDKDF come from the germline V gene (reference sequence). The CDR3 DNA reads TGTGCCACCAGCAAACGACTAGCGGGAGTTAGGGAGACCCAGTACTTC. Encoded protein: CATSKRLAGVRETQYF.

A remark on this clone: One end of the junction does not line up with germline, which may come from a read error. The chain joins TRBV11-2 to TRBJ1-1; TRBD1 matches at 8 bases. This CDR3 comprises 16 residues. Germline V CDR1 and CDR2: SGHAT, FQNNGV. CDR3 amino acids: CASSLTQGAGNTEALF. The CDR3 nucleotides are TGTGCCAGCAGCTTAACTCAGGGGGCGGGGAACACTGAAGCTCTCTTT.

The V call is TRBV6-5, the J call TRBJ1-2; D uncertain. V lost 8 bases and J 4 bases, leaving 11 bases between the germline ends. CDR1 MNHEY and CDR2 SVGAGI come from the germline V gene. This CDR3 is built from 12 residues. The CDR3 here is CASWYGPYGYTF. As DNA, the CDR3 is TGTGCCAGCTGGTACGGTCCCTATGGCTACACCTTC.

This chain uses TRBV6-1 with TRBJ2-7, with D uncertain. With 0 bases removed from V and 6 bases from J, the gap between germline ends came to 15 bases. The germline V gene has CDR1 MNHNS and CDR2 SASEGT. The CDR3 is 15 residues long. The DNA of the CDR3 is TGTGCCAGCAGTGAAGCGTTGGCAGTCAGAGGCGAGCAGTACTTC. Translating it yields CASSEALAVRGEQYF.

The J gene is TRBJ2-7, the V gene TRBV6-5, with TRBD1 identical over 9 bases. CDR1 is MNHEY and CDR2 is SVGAGI in the germline V gene. The V segment lost 2 bases and the J segment 2 bases; nucleotides outside the gene matches: 4. The CDR3 spans 15 residues. For the CDR3, the DNA is TGTGCCAGCAGTTACCGAACAGGGGGCCCCTACGAGCAGTACTTC. Its protein is CASSYRTGGPYEQYF.

The chain joins TRBV18 to TRBJ1-3, with TRBD1 as a possible D gene (5 bases). Germline CDR1 and CDR2: KGHSH and LQKENI. V was shortened by 3 bases and J by 1 base, with 13 bases between the two germline ends. The CDR3 is 16 residues long. CDR3 in amino acids: CASSPPGLTSGNTIYF. CDR3 sequence (DNA): TGTGCCAGCTCACCCCCGGGACTTACTTCTGGAAACACCATATATTTT.

The V gene is TRBV6-5, the J gene TRBJ2-7, with 10 bases that match TRBD1. The CDR3 length is 14 residues. Germline CDR1 reads MNHEY; CDR2 reads SVGAGI. J was trimmed by 5 bases and V by 7 bases; bases with no gene match: 8. The CDR3 sequence: CASTPPGTGDEQYF. CDR3 coding DNA: TGTGCCAGCACCCCCCCGGGGACAGGGGACGAGCAGTACTTC.

The rearrangement joins TRBV7-2 to TRBJ2-5, with a possible D match to TRBD1 (6 bases). Germline V gene lookup returns CDR1 SGHTA and CDR2 FQGNSA. This CDR3 has 15 residues. Trimming pared 5 bases from V and 2 bases from J, leaving 15 bases between. CDR3 amino acids: CASSPGGHSQETQYF. The DNA for the CDR3 is TGTGCCAGCAGCCCTGGGGGACATTCACAAGAGACCCAGTACTTC.

The rearrangement uses TRBV5-1 and TRBJ1-1; 9 nucleotides align to TRBD1. Germline lookup yields CDR1 SGHRS and CDR2 YFSETQ. The CDR3 extends over 16 amino acids. V trimming: 3 bases; J trimming: 6 bases; junction bases outside the gene matches: 12. The CDR3, as DNA: TGCGCCAGCAGCTCCGGGTGGGGACAGGGTCGGTCTGAAGCTTTCTTT. This gives the protein CASSSGWGQGRSEAFF.

V and J are TRBV18 and TRBJ2-1, with a weak D call TRBD2 (5 bases). The V and J ends lost 5 bases and 7 bases respectively, with 6 bases between them. From germline, CDR1 is KGHSH and CDR2 LQKENI. CDR3 length: 11 amino acids. CDR3 DNA sequence: TGTGCCAGCTCAACGGGGAATGAGCAGTTCTTC. Its protein product is CASSTGNEQFF.

CDR3: CASRAGQGTYGYTF. As DNA, the CDR3 is TGTGCCAGCAGGGCGGGACAGGGCACCTATGGCTACACCTTC. The chain has TRBV2 and TRBJ1-2; 9 bases align to TRBD1. Per germline, CDR1 SNHLY and CDR2 FYNNEI. V lost 6 bases and J lost 4; bases outside the gene matches: 6. CDR3 length: 14 residues. Supplemented by reference TRBV2 and TRBJ1-2, the full variable domain reads EPEVTQTPSHQVTQMGQEVILRCVPISNHLYFYWYRQILGQKVEFLVSFYNNEISEKSEIFDDQFSVERPDGSNFTLKIRSTKLEDSAMYFCASRAGQGTYGYTFGSGTRLTVV.

The J gene is TRBJ2-7, the V gene TRBV30; TRBD2 matches at 13 bases. Trimming at V came to 5 bases and at J to 3 bases, leaving 7 bases not matched to a gene. CDR1 is GTSNPN and CDR2 is SVGIG in the germline V gene (reference sequence). The CDR3 contains 15 residues. CDR3 sequence: CAWGGLAGLGYEQYF. In DNA form, the CDR3 reads TGTGCCTGGGGGGGACTAGCGGGATTAGGCTACGAGCAGTACTTC.

The J gene is TRBJ2-1, the V gene TRBV13; D gene ambiguous. CDR1 and CDR2 from the germline V gene are PRHDT and FYEKMQ (reference sequence). The CDR3 has 12 residues. V gave up 6 bases and J gave up 3 bases, with 6 bases separating them. This chain's CDR3 is CASSPGYNEQFF. In DNA form, the CDR3 reads TGTGCCAGCAGTCCCGGCTACAATGAGCAGTTCTTC.

The rearrangement uses TRBV29-1 and TRBJ2-1, with 11 positions matching TRBD2. The CDR3 totals 14 residues. The ends lost 3 bases at V and 9 bases at J; junction bases unmatched: 7. The germline gives CDR1 SQVTM, CDR2 ANQGSEA. CDR3 DNA sequence: TGCAGCGTTGAGAGGACTAGCGGGTTTACTGAGCAGTTCTTC. This translates into CSVERTSGFTEQFF.

The chain uses TRBV7-6 and TRBJ1-4; 10 nucleotides line up with TRBD1. Per germline, CDR1 SGHVS and CDR2 FNYEAQ. The junction had 1 base not matched to a gene; V was cut back by 4 bases and J by 5 bases. CDR3 length: 14 amino acids. CDR3 DNA sequence: TGTGCCAGCAGCTGGGGACAGGGGAATGAAAAACTGTTTTTT. Translating gives CASSWGQGNEKLFF.